A single sample is the source of the 5 T cell receptor beta chains below, sequenced in a study of blood T cell repertoires in COVID-19. The method was immunoSEQ multiplex PCR; TCRdb's version includes in-frame clones alone and lacks a portion of them. The data hold some 200,000 clones, with about 81% observed a single time. The sequenced sample was peripheral blood. The receptors were gathered from a man aged 30-40 years with active or convalescent COVID-19.

Details on this clone: A much larger clone lies one base from this, so it may be a read error. Within the sample, other DNA sequences also encode this same CDR3. V and J are TRBV6-6 and TRBJ1-5; D perhaps matches TRBD1 (5 bases). The germline V gene has CDR1 MNHNY and CDR2 SVGAGI (reference sequence). The CDR3 length is 14 residues. The CDR3 DNA reads TGTGCCAGTAGTTACGAAGGGGGCAATCAGCCCCAGCATTTT. Protein sequence: CASSYEGGNQPQHF.

The V gene is TRBV10-1, the J gene TRBJ2-3; 8 bases align to TRBD2. The CDR3 runs to 15 residues. The germline gives CDR1 WNHNN, CDR2 SYGVQD (reference sequence). V lost 3 bases to trimming and J lost 4 bases; unmatched junction nucleotides: 6. CDR3 in amino acids: CASSDSSGSPDTQYF. CDR3 DNA: TGCGCCAGCAGTGATTCGAGCGGGAGTCCAGATACGCAGTATTTT.

The chain uses TRBV4-1 and TRBJ1-3; unclear D gene. The CDR3 extends over 15 amino acids. Trimming pared 0 bases from V and 3 bases from J, leaving 9 bases between. From germline, CDR1 is MGHRA and CDR2 YSYEKL. CDR3 region: CASSQDPAGGNTIYF. CDR3 nucleotide sequence: TGCGCCAGCAGCCAAGATCCGGCAGGTGGAAACACCATATATTTT.

This rearrangement joins TRBV5-5 to TRBJ1-1, with no clear D. Germline loops: CDR1 SGHKS, CDR2 YYEKEE (reference sequence). The V end lost 6 bases, the J end lost 14 bases, and 23 bases lay between the germline ends. This CDR3 is built from 13 residues. The CDR3 spells CASIRIAGTRPFF. CDR3 DNA: TGTGCCAGCATCCGAATCGCGGGCACCCGCCCGTTCTTT.

The chain is built from TRBV5-1 and TRBJ1-4; D may be TRBD1 (5 bases). Germline CDR1 is SGHRS and CDR2 is YFSETQ. CDR3 length equals 14 residues. Trimming shortened V by 3 bases and J by 6 bases, and 12 bases separated the two germline ends. CDR3 residues: CASSSTRGHEKLFF. The CDR3 DNA is TGCGCCAGCAGCTCGACAAGGGGTCATGAAAAACTGTTTTTT.